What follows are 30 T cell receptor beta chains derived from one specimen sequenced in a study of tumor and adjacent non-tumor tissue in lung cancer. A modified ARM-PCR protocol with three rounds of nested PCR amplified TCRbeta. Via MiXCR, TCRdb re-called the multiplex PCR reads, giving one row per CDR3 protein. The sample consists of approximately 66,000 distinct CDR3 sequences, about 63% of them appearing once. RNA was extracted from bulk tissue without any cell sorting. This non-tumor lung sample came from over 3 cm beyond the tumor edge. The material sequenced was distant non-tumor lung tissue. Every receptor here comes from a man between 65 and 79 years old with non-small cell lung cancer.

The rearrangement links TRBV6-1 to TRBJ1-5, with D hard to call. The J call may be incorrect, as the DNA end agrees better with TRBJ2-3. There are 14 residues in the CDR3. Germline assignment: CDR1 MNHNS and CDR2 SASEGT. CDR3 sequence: CASSVLGDDQPQYF. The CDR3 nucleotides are TGTGCCAGCAGTGTGTTGGGCGACGATCAGCCCCAGTATTTT.

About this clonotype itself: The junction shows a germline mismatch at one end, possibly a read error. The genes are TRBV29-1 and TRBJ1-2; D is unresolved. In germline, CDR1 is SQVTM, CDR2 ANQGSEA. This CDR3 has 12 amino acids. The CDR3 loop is CIVEDSRYGYTF. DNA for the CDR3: TGCATCGTTGAAGATTCGCGGTACGGCTACACCTTT.

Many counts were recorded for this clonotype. DNA for the CDR3: TGTGCCAGCAGTTACAGAGGACGGCCCCAAGGCGTTCAGTACTTC. It is translated as CASSYRGRPQGVQYF. V usage is TRBV6-5 and J usage is TRBJ2-4; D remains unclear. Germline CDR1 reads MNHEY; CDR2 reads SVGAGI. This CDR3 is built from 15 residues. Trimming cost V 2 bases and J 11 bases, with 19 bases left between them.

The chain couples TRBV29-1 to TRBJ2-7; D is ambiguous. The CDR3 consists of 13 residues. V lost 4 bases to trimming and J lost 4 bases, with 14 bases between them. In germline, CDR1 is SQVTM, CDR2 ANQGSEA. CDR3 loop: CSVGGLVGYEQYF. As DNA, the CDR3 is TGCAGCGTTGGTGGGTTAGTGGGATACGAGCAGTACTTC.

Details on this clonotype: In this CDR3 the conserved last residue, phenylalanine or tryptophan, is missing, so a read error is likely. The CDR3 DNA sequence: TGCGCCAGCAGCCAAGGTCTAACTAGCGGGGGACTAGCCGAAAACATTCAGTACATC. Translation gives CASSQGLTSGGLAENIQYI. V is TRBV4-1 and J is TRBJ2-4, with 11 bases identical to TRBD2. Germline V gene data show CDR1 as MGHRA and CDR2 as YSYEKL. The CDR3 consists of 19 residues.

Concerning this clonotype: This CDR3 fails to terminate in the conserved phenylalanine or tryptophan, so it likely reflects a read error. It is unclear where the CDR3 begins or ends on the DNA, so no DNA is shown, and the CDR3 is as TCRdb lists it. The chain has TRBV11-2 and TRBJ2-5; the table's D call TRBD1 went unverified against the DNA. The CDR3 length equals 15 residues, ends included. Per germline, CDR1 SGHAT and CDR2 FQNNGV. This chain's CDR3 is CASNLYRGGRETQHL.

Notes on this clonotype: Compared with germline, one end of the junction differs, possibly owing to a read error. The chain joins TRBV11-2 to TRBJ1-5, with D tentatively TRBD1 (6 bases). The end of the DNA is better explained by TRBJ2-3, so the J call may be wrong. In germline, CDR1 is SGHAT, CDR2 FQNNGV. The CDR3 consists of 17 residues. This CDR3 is CASGLACRQGSNQPQYF. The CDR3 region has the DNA TGTGCCAGCGGCTTAGCCTGTAGGCAGGGGAGCAATCAGCCCCAGTATTTT.

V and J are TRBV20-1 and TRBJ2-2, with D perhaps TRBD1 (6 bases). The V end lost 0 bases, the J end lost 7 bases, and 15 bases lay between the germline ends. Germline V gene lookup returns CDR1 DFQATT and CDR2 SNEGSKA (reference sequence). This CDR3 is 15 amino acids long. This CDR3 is CSARDVRGLNGELFF. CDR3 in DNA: TGCAGTGCTAGAGATGTAAGGGGGTTGAACGGGGAGCTGTTTTTT.

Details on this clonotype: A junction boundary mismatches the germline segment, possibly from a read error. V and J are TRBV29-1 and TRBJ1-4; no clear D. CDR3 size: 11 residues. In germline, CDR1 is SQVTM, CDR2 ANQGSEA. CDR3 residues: CSVRRAEKLLF. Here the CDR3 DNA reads TGCAGCGTTCGGCGGGCTGAAAAACTGCTTTTT.

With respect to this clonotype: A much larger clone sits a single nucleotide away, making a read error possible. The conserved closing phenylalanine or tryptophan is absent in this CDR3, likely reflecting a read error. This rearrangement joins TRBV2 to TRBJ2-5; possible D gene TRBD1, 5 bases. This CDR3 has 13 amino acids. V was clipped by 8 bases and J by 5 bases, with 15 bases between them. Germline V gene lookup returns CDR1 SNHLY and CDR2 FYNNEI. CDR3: CASVVWKGETQYL. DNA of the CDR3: TGTGCCAGCGTCGTATGGAAGGGGGAGACCCAGTACCTC.

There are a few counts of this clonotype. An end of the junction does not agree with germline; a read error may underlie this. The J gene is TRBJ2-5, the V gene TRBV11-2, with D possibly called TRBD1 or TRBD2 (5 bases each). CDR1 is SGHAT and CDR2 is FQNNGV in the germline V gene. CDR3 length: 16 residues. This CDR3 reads CASSLDGASLQEAQYF. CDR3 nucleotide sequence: TGTGCCAGCAGCTTAGATGGGGCTAGCCTTCAAGAGGCCCAATACTTC.

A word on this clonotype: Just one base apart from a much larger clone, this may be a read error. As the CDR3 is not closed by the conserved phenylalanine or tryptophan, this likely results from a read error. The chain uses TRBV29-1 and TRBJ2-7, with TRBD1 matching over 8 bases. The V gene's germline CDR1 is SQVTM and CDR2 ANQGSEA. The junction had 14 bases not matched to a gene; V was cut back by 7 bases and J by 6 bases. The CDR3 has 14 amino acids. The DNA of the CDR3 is TGCAGCGCGAGCGGAGGGCAGGGGGCTGGCGAGCAGTACCTC. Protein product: CSASGGQGAGEQYL.

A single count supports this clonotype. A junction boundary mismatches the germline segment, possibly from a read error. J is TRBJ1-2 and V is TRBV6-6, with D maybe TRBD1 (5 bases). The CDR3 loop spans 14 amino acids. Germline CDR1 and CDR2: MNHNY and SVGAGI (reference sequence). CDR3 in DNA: TGTGCCAGCAAGAGGGACTTTAGAGTGTACGGCTACACGTTC. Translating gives CASKRDFRVYGYTF.

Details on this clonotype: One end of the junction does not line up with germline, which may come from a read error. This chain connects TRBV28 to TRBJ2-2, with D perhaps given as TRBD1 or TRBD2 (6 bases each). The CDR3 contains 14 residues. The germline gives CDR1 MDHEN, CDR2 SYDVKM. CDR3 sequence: CDSSLLGGHRELFF. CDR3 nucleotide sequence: TGTGACAGCAGCCTGCTAGGGGGGCACCGGGAGCTGTTTTTT.

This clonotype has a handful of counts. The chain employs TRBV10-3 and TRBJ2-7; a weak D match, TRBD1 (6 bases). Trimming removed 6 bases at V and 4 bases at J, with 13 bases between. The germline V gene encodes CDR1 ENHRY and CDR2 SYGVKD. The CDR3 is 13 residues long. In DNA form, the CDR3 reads TGTGCCATCAGCCTGGACAGCCGGTACGAGCAGTACTTC. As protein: CAISLDSRYEQYF.

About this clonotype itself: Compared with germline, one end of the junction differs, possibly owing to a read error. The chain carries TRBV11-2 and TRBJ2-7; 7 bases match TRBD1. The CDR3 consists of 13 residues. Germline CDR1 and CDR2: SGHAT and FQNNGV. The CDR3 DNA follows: TGTACCAGCGGCCTCGGGACAGCTTACGAGCAATACTTC. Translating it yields CTSGLGTAYEQYF.

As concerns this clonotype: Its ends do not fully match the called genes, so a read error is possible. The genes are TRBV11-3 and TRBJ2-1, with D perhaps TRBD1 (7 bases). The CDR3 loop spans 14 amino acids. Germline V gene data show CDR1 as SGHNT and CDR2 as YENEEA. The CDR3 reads CASSLGGTENEQIF. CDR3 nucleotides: TGTGCTAGCAGCTTAGGCGGGACAGAGAATGAGCAGATCTTC.

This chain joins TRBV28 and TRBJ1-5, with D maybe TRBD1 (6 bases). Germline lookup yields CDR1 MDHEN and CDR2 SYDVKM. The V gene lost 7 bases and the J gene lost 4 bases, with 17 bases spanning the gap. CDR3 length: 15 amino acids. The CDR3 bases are TGTGCCAGCATTGACCAGGGGATTAAGAATCAGCCCCAGCATTTT. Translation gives CASIDQGIKNQPQHF. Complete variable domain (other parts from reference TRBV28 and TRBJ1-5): DVKVTQSSRYLVKRTGEKVFLECVQDMDHENMFWYRQDPGLGLRLIYFSYDVKMKEKGDIPEGYSVSREKKERFSLILESASTNQTSMYLCASIDQGIKNQPQHFGDGTRLSIL.

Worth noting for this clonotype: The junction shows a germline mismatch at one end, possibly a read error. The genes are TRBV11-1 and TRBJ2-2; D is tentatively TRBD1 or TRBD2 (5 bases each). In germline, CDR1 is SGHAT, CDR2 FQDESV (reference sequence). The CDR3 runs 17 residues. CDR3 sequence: CASSGRIWGEGTGDLFF. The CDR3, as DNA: TGTGCCAGCAGCGGGCGCATATGGGGAGAAGGCACCGGGGACCTGTTTTTT.

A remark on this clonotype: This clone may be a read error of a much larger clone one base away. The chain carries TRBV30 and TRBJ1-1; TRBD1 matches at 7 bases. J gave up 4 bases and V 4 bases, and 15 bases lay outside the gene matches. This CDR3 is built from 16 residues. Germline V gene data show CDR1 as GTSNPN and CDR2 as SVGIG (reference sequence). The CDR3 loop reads CAWKNRQGILGTEAFF. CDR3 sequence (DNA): TGTGCCTGGAAGAACCGACAGGGAATTTTGGGCACTGAAGCTTTCTTT.

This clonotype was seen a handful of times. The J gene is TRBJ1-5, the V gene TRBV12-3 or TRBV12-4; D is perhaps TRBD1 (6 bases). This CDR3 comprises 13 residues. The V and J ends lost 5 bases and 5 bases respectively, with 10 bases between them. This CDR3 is CASSQQGYQPQHF. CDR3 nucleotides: TGTGCCAGCAGTCAGCAGGGGTATCAGCCCCAGCATTTT.

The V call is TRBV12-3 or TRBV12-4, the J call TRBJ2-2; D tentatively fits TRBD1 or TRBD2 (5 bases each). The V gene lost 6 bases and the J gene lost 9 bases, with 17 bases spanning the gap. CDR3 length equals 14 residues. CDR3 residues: CASREDWGARELFF. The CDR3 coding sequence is TGTGCCAGCAGGGAGGACTGGGGCGCCAGGGAGCTGTTTTTT.

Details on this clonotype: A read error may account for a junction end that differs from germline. CDR3 bases: TGTGCCAACAGCTACACTGGGACAGGAGCTTACGAGCAGTACTTC. Amino acid sequence: CANSYTGTGAYEQYF. This chain links TRBV11-2 with TRBJ2-7; 8 bases fit TRBD1. Germline lookup yields CDR1 SGHAT and CDR2 FQNNGV. The CDR3 is made up of 15 amino acids.

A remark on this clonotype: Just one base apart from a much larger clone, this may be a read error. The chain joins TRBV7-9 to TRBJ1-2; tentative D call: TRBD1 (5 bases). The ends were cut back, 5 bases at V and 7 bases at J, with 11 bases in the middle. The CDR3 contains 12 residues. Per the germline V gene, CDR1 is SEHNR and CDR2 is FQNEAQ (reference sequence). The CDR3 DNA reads TGTGCCAGCAGCGTCAGGGAGGTTGGCTACACCTTC. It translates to CASSVREVGYTF.

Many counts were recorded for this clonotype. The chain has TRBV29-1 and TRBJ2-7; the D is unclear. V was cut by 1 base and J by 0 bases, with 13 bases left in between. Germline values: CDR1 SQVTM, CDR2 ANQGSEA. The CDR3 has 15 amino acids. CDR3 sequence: CSVEVAGLFSYEQYF. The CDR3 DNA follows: TGCAGCGTTGAAGTTGCCGGGCTTTTCTCCTACGAGCAGTACTTC.

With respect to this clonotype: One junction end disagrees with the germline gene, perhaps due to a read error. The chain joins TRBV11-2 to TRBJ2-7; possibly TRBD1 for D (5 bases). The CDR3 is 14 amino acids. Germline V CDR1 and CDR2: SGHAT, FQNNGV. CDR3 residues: CTSILGDRNYEQYF. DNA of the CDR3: TGTACCAGCATCTTAGGAGACAGAAACTACGAACAGTACTTC.

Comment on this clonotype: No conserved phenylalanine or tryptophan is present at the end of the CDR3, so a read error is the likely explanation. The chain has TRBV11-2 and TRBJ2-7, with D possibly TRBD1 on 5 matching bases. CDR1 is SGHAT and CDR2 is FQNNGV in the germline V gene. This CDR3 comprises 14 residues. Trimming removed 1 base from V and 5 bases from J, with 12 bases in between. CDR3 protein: CASSLGDRDHEQYS. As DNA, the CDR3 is TGTGCCAGCAGCTTAGGAGACAGAGACCACGAGCAGTACTCC.

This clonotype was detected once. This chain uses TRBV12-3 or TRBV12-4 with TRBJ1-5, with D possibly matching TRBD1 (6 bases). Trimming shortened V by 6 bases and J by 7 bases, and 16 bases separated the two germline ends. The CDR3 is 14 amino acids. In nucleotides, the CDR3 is TGTGCCAGCAGACAGACAGGTGGCATACAGCCCCAGCATTTT. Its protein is CASRQTGGIQPQHF.

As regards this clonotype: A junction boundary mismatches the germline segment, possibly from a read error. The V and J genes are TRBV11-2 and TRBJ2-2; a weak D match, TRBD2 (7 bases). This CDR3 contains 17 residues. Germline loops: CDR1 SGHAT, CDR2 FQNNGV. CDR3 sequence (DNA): TGTGCTAGCAGCTCAGCACGTTTTCTAGGGGGGGAGGCGGAGCTGTTTTTT. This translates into CASSSARFLGGEAELFF. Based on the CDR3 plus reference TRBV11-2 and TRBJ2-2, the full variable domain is EAGVAQSPRYKIIEKRQSVAFWCNPISGHATLYWYQQILGQGPKLLIQFQNNGVVDDSQLPKDRFSAERLKGVDSTLKIQPAKLEDSAVYLCASSSARFLGGEAELFFGEGSRLTVL.

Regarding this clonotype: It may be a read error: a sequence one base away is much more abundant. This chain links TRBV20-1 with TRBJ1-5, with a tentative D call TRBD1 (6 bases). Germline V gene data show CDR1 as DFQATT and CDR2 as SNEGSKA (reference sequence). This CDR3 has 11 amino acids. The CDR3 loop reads CGAKGVQPQHF. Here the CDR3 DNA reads TGCGGTGCAAAGGGGGTTCAGCCCCAGCATTTT.